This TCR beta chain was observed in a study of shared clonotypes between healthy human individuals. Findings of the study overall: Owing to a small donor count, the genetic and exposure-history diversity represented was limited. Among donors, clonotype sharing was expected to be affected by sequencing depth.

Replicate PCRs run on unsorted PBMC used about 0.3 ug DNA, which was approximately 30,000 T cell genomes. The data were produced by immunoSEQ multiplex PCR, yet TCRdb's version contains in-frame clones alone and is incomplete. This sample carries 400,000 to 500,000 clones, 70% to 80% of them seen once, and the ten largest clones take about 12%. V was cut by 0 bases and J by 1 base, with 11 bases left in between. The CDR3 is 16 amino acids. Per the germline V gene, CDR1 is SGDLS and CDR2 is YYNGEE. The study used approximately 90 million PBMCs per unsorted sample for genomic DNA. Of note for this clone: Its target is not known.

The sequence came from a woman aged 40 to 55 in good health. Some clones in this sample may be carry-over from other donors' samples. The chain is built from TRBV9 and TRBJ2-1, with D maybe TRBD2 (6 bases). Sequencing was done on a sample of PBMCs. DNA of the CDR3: TGTGCCAGCAGCGTAGAGGCGGGACCGTCCTACAATGAGCAGTTCTTC. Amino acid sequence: CASSVEAGPSYNEQFF.